The 23 T cell receptor beta chains below were found in one sample sequenced in a study of CD8+ T cells in alopecia areata. It was cDNA, reverse transcribed from extracted RNA, that served as the sequencing template. Assay used: immunoSEQ multiplex PCR; TCRdb lists only in-frame clones, some missing. The sample has fewer than 250,000 clones; 30% to 40% are singletons. Sample treatment: oral pan-JAK inhibitor, 5-10 mg twice daily. Specimen: CD4+ T cells sorted from blood, collected between weeks 30 and 35, from a patient treated with tofacitinib. Receptors were obtained from a human donor with alopecia areata.

This clone occurred a few times. The V gene is TRBV14, the J gene TRBJ1-6; 8 bases agree with TRBD1. The CDR3 runs to 15 residues. V lost 2 bases to trimming and J lost 9 bases; unmatched junction nucleotides: 6. Germline V gene data show CDR1 as SGHDN and CDR2 as FVKESK. The CDR3: CASSQSTGTGSPLHF. As DNA, the CDR3 is TGTGCCAGCAGCCAATCCACAGGGACAGGTTCACCCCTCCACTTT. Full variable domain (outside the CDR3, taken from reference TRBV14 and TRBJ1-6): EAGVTQFPSHSVIEKGQTVTLRCDPISGHDNLYWYRRVMGKEIKFLLHFVKESKQDESGMPNNRFLAERTGGTYSTLKVQPAELEDSGVYFCASSQSTGTGSPLHFGNGTRLTVT.

This clone showed up many times. The gene calls are TRBV2 and TRBJ2-7; D not certain. Germline V gene lookup returns CDR1 SNHLY and CDR2 FYNNEI. The length of the CDR3 is 13 residues. V was pared by 3 bases and J by 0 bases, with 6 bases between. CDR3 nucleotide sequence: TGTGCCAGCAGTGATGTTTTCTCCTACGAGCAGTACTTC. Translated, it gives CASSDVFSYEQYF.

The rearrangement uses TRBV30 and TRBJ1-3, with D unresolved. This CDR3 has 12 residues. Trimming pared 4 bases from V and 2 bases from J, leaving 6 bases between. In germline, CDR1 is GTSNPN, CDR2 SVGIG (reference sequence). This CDR3 is CAWTVAGNTIYF. CDR3 DNA sequence: TGTGCCTGGACGGTGGCTGGAAACACCATATATTTT.

The CDR3 is CASRGPATNEKLFF. The CDR3 nucleotides read TGTGCCAGCAGGGGACCCGCAACTAATGAAAAACTGTTTTTT. V usage is TRBV6-5 and J usage is TRBJ1-4; a weak D match, TRBD1 (5 bases). CDR1 MNHEY and CDR2 SVGAGI come from the germline V gene. Trimming took 6 bases from V and 0 from J, leaving 8 bases between them. The CDR3 totals 14 residues.

This clone was recorded once. The chain links TRBV30 to TRBJ2-3; 7 bases fit TRBD1. Germline CDR1 GTSNPN, CDR2 SVGIG (reference sequence). CDR3 length equals 14 residues. The V gene end was trimmed by 1 base and the J gene end by 4 bases; junction bases not matched to a gene: 5. The CDR3 sequence is CAWSEGGLSDTQYF. CDR3 sequence (DNA): TGTGCCTGGAGTGAAGGGGGCCTCTCAGATACGCAGTATTTT.

The J gene is TRBJ2-7, the V gene TRBV27; perhaps TRBD1 as D (5 bases). Trimming removed 2 bases from V and 6 bases from J, with 11 bases in between. This CDR3 contains 13 residues. Germline V gene lookup returns CDR1 MNHEY and CDR2 SMNVEV (reference sequence). CDR3 protein: CASSLQQAGEQYF. The CDR3 DNA reads TGTGCCAGCAGTTTACAACAGGCTGGCGAGCAGTACTTC.

V gene TRBV11-2 combines with J gene TRBJ1-1; D not resolved. The CDR3 is 11 amino acids. V was shortened by 1 base and J by 6 bases, with 3 bases between the two germline ends. Germline V gene data show CDR1 as SGHAT and CDR2 as FQNNGV. CDR3 protein: CASSLVPEAFF. CDR3 bases: TGTGCCAGCAGCTTAGTCCCTGAAGCTTTCTTT. Looking up the rest from reference TRBV11-2 and TRBJ1-1 gives the full variable domain: EAGVAQSPRYKIIEKRQSVAFWCNPISGHATLYWYQQILGQGPKLLIQFQNNGVVDDSQLPKDRFSAERLKGVDSTLKIQPAKLEDSAVYLCASSLVPEAFFGQGTRLTVV.

The chain links TRBV12-2 to TRBJ2-7. TRBV12-2 is marked as a pseudogene. There are 12 residues in the CDR3. The DNA of the CDR3 is TGTGCAAGTCGCTTAGTGGTGGGCGAGCAGTACTTC. Protein: CASRLVVGEQYF.

V usage is TRBV7-9 and J usage is TRBJ2-3; D tentatively reads TRBD1 or TRBD2 (5 bases each). Trimming stripped 1 base from V and 8 bases from J, with 10 bases between. Germline V gene sequence: CDR1 SEHNR, CDR2 FQNEAQ (reference sequence). This CDR3 is 13 amino acids long. DNA for the CDR3: TGTGCCAGCAGCTTAGTCCTGAGGGGTACGCAGTATTTT. It yields the protein CASSLVLRGTQYF.

This sequence joins TRBV5-1 and TRBJ2-7; TRBD2 is a possible D gene (5 bases). This CDR3 is built from 14 residues. Germline V gene data show CDR1 as SGHRS and CDR2 as YFSETQ. V was trimmed by 4 bases and J by 1 base, leaving 12 bases between them. The CDR3 spells CASSLGLLSYEQYF. The CDR3 DNA sequence: TGCGCCAGCAGCCTCGGACTGCTATCCTACGAGCAGTACTTC.

This chain joins TRBV29-1 and TRBJ1-3; D is undetermined. Between the trimmed V and J ends, which lost 0 bases and 3 bases, there was a span of 12 bases. Germline assignment: CDR1 SQVTM and CDR2 ANQGSEA. This CDR3 has 15 amino acids. The CDR3 loop is CSVEDHFVGGNTIYF. CDR3 coding DNA: TGCAGCGTTGAAGATCATTTCGTCGGTGGAAACACCATATATTTT.

The CDR3 DNA sequence: TGTGCCCGCGGGGCGGGAGGGCCGTGGAGTACGCAGTATTTT. This codes for CARGAGGPWSTQYF. This sequence joins TRBV30 and TRBJ2-3; 9 nucleotides match TRBD2. The V gene end was trimmed by 8 bases and the J gene end by 8 bases; junction bases not matched to a gene: 14. CDR1 GTSNPN and CDR2 SVGIG come from the germline V gene (reference sequence). The CDR3 loop spans 14 amino acids.

V is TRBV7-6 and J is TRBJ2-1; 9 bases agree with TRBD1. The CDR3 is made up of 15 amino acids. Germline CDR1 and CDR2: SGHVS and FNYEAQ. The J segment lost 2 bases and the V segment lost 6 bases, leaving 5 bases of the junction unmatched. Written as DNA, the CDR3 is TGTGCCAGCAGTCTCGACAGGGGGACCTACAATGAGCAGTTCTTC. Translated, it gives CASSLDRGTYNEQFF.

This clone was counted only a few times. Here the CDR3 reads CASSDSRTGGEKLFF. As DNA, the CDR3 is TGTGCCAGTAGTGACTCGCGGACAGGGGGTGAAAAACTGTTTTTT. The chain employs TRBV19 and TRBJ1-4; 10 bases are a match to TRBD1. J was trimmed by 7 bases and V by 5 bases; bases with no gene match: 7. The CDR3 covers 15 residues. In germline, CDR1 is LNHDA, CDR2 SQIVND (reference sequence).

This clone has a single count. V is TRBV7-2 and J is TRBJ1-5; TRBD1 agrees at 10 bases. V lost 3 bases and J lost 5; bases outside the gene matches: 4. This CDR3 has 15 residues. Germline V gives CDR1 SGHTA, CDR2 FQGNSA. The CDR3 sequence: CASSFWDRGYQPQHF. As DNA, the CDR3 is TGTGCCAGCAGCTTTTGGGACAGGGGATATCAGCCCCAGCATTTT. The whole variable domain, remainder taken from reference TRBV7-2 and TRBJ1-5, is GAGVSQSPSNKVTEKGKDVELRCDPISGHTALYWYRQSLGQGLEFLIYFQGNSAPDKSGLPSDRFSAERTGGSVSTLTIQRTQQEDSAVYLCASSFWDRGYQPQHFGDGTRLSIL.

The chain carries TRBV5-6 and TRBJ1-2, with a weak D call TRBD1 (5 bases). Germline-derived CDR1 and CDR2 are SGHDT and YYEEEE. With 6 bases removed from V and 3 bases from J, the gap between germline ends came to 12 bases. This CDR3 spans 13 amino acids. The CDR3 here is CASTPQDYYGYTF. The CDR3 coding sequence is TGTGCCAGCACCCCACAGGACTACTATGGCTACACCTTC.

This clone was detected only a few times. This sequence joins TRBV30 and TRBJ2-2; unclear D gene. Germline CDR1 is GTSNPN and CDR2 is SVGIG (reference sequence). The ends were cut back, 8 bases at V and 5 bases at J, with 15 bases in the middle. This CDR3 has 13 amino acids. DNA for the CDR3: TGTGCCCGTCAAGGCGGTGTGACCGGGGAGCTGTTTTTT. It is translated as CARQGGVTGELFF.

This clone has only a few counts. This chain uses TRBV7-3 with TRBJ2-1, with 10 positions matching TRBD2. The junction had 5 bases not matched to a gene; V was cut back by 5 bases and J by 4 bases. Germline CDR1 and CDR2: SGHTA and FQGTGA. The CDR3 extends over 15 amino acids. Here the CDR3 reads CASSLTSGEYNEQFF. The CDR3 bases are TGTGCCAGCAGCCTTACTAGCGGGGAATACAATGAGCAGTTCTTC.

This clone was counted a few times. CDR3 coding DNA: TGTGCCAGCAGCCCCGACGGCTACTATGGCTACACCTTC. This translates into CASSPDGYYGYTF. V and J are TRBV6-6 and TRBJ1-2; D remains ambiguous. The CDR3 totals 13 residues. V was trimmed by 6 bases and J by 3 bases, leaving 11 bases between them. CDR1 is MNHNY and CDR2 is SVGAGI in the germline V gene (reference sequence).

The V call is TRBV30, the J call TRBJ2-1; 7 nucleotides align to TRBD2. The V gene end was trimmed by 0 bases and the J gene end by 6 bases; junction bases not matched to a gene: 2. Per germline, CDR1 GTSNPN and CDR2 SVGIG (reference sequence). The CDR3 length is 13 residues. This chain's CDR3 is CAWSVASGNEQFF. CDR3 sequence (DNA): TGTGCCTGGAGTGTAGCTAGCGGCAATGAGCAGTTCTTC. Filled out from reference TRBV30 and TRBJ2-1, the complete variable domain reads SQTIHQWPATLVQPVGSPLSLECTVEGTSNPNLYWYRQAAGRGLQLLFYSVGIGQISSEVPQNLSASRPQDRQFILSSKKLLLSDSGFYLCAWSVASGNEQFFGPGTRLTVL.

This clone was counted only a few times. CDR3 loop: CASSPTSGRSTGELFF. CDR3 in DNA: TGTGCCAGCAGCCCCACTAGCGGGAGGAGCACCGGGGAGCTGTTTTTT. The chain has TRBV11-2 and TRBJ2-2; 12 positions agree with TRBD2. The CDR3 contains 16 residues. Per the germline V gene, CDR1 is SGHAT and CDR2 is FQNNGV. V shed 5 bases, J shed 4 bases, and the junction held 5 bases outside the gene matches. The full variable domain, with the rest looked up from reference TRBV11-2 and TRBJ2-2, is EAGVAQSPRYKIIEKRQSVAFWCNPISGHATLYWYQQILGQGPKLLIQFQNNGVVDDSQLPKDRFSAERLKGVDSTLKIQPAKLEDSAVYLCASSPTSGRSTGELFFGEGSRLTVL.

V and J are TRBV9 and TRBJ2-3; D is unresolved. Trimming took 0 bases from V and 4 from J, leaving 9 bases between them. CDR1 is SGDLS and CDR2 is YYNGEE in the germline V gene. The CDR3 consists of 14 residues. CDR3 region: CASSVATASDTQYF. CDR3 DNA: TGTGCCAGCAGCGTAGCCACCGCCTCAGATACGCAGTATTTT.

This clone was picked up a small number of times. The chain uses TRBV30 and TRBJ1-5; 9 bases map to TRBD1. This CDR3 has 15 amino acids. V lost 2 bases to trimming and J lost 0 bases; unmatched junction nucleotides: 2. The germline gives CDR1 GTSNPN, CDR2 SVGIG (reference sequence). The CDR3 loop is CAWSRGQGSNQPQHF. DNA for the CDR3: TGTGCCTGGAGTAGGGGACAGGGTAGCAATCAGCCCCAGCATTTT.